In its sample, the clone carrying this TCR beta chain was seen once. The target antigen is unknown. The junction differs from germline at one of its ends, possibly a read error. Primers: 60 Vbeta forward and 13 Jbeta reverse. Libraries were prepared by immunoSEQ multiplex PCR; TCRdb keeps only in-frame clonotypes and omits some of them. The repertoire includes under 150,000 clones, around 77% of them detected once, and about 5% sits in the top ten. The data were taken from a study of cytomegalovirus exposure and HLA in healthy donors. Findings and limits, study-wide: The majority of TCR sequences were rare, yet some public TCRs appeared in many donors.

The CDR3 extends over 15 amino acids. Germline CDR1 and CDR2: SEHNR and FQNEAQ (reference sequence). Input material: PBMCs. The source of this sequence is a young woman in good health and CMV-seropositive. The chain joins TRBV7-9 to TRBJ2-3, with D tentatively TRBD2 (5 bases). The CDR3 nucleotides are TGTTCCAGCAGCTTAGAGGCGGGCCGCACAGATACGCAGTATTTT. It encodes CSSSLEAGRTDTQYF.